Presented here are 8 T cell receptor beta chains from one specimen sequenced in a study of blood T cell repertoires in COVID-19. This table comes from immunoSEQ multiplex PCR, and its TCRdb copy is limited to in-frame clones, with some not included. The table shows approximately 240,000 clones, with about four fifths occurring only once. The sample comprised peripheral blood. Receptor source: an older woman with acute or convalescent COVID-19.

J is TRBJ2-3 and V is TRBV9; tentative D call: TRBD2 (6 bases). This CDR3 has 11 amino acids. Trimming stripped 5 bases from V and 5 bases from J, with 6 bases between. Germline CDR1 SGDLS, CDR2 YYNGEE. CDR3 sequence reads: CASRRGDTQYF. In DNA form, the CDR3 reads TGTGCCAGCAGGCGGGGAGATACGCAGTATTTT.

This clone was detected a few times. The rearrangement links TRBV19 to TRBJ1-5, with unresolved D. This CDR3 spans 15 amino acids. Between the trimmed V and J ends, which lost 2 bases and 7 bases, there was a span of 15 bases. In germline, CDR1 is LNHDA, CDR2 SQIVND (reference sequence). The CDR3 spells CASSIFSTVRQPQHF. The CDR3 DNA follows: TGTGCCAGTAGTATATTCAGCACAGTTCGGCAGCCCCAGCATTTT.

This rearrangement joins TRBV4-1 to TRBJ2-1, with 11 bases that match TRBD2. This CDR3 region has 13 residues. Germline CDR1 and CDR2: MGHRA and YSYEKL. The junction had 1 base not matched to a gene; V was cut back by 2 bases and J by 10 bases. CDR3 sequence reads: CASSQPSGGEQFF. The DNA of the CDR3 is TGCGCCAGCAGCCAACCTAGCGGGGGGGAGCAGTTCTTC.

V and J are TRBV19 and TRBJ1-2, with 8 bases aligning to TRBD1. CDR1 LNHDA and CDR2 SQIVND come from the germline V gene (reference sequence). The V gene end was trimmed by 7 bases and the J gene end by 8 bases; junction bases not matched to a gene: 6. CDR3 length: 12 residues. CDR3 in amino acids: CASKTGEGGYTF. In DNA, the CDR3 is TGTGCCAGTAAGACAGGGGAAGGGGGCTACACCTTC.

The chain links TRBV6-5 to TRBJ1-6; 10 nucleotides match TRBD1. This CDR3 spans 14 amino acids. CDR1 MNHEY and CDR2 SVGAGI come from the germline V gene. V trimming: 2 bases; J trimming: 10 bases; junction bases outside the gene matches: 2. The CDR3 nucleotides read TGTGCCAGCAGTTACCGGGACAGGGGATCACCCCTCCACTTT. As protein: CASSYRDRGSPLHF.

V gene TRBV9 combines with J gene TRBJ2-2; 8 bases map to TRBD2. Trimming cost V 4 bases and J 0 bases; bases outside gene matches: 8. CDR1 is SGDLS, CDR2 YYNGEE, per germline. The CDR3 runs to 17 residues. The CDR3 nucleotides are TGTGCCAGCAGCCCAGCAAGCGGGGGCTCGAACACCGGGGAGCTGTTTTTT. Amino acid sequence: CASSPASGGSNTGELFF.

This clone has a single count. The chain carries TRBV7-2 and TRBJ1-3; TRBD1 matches 7 bases. CDR1 and CDR2 (germline): SGHTA, FQGNSA. Trimming removed 4 bases from V and 0 bases from J; junction bases left unmatched: 0. The CDR3 runs 14 residues. CDR3 in DNA: TGTGCCAGCAGCTGGACAGGCTCTGGAAACACCATATATTTT. It codes for CASSWTGSGNTIYF.

The sample holds a few counts of this clone. This sequence joins TRBV6-1 and TRBJ2-2; D uncertain. CDR1 and CDR2 (germline): MNHNS, SASEGT. The CDR3 runs 14 residues. V was clipped by 5 bases and J by 4 bases, with 11 bases between them. The CDR3 bases are TGTGCCAGCAGTCCCCTACCAGGCACCGGGGAGCTGTTTTTT. Protein sequence: CASSPLPGTGELFF.